This entry is about one TCR beta chain. A second PCR, run for roughly 7 to 12 cycles, used a sample-barcoded 5' primer plus a J-beta primer mix. Each CDR3 protein is one row after TCRdb ran MiXCR on the 5' RACE reads. The profile shows roughly 680,000 distinct CDR3 sequences, roughly 49% of them singletons. The data belong to a study of blood T cells in healthy people across ages. This TCR was recovered from a woman between 55 and 75 years old in good health. Material: blood.

CDR3 nucleotides: TGTGCCAGCAGCCCCCGCTTGGCATCTAGCTACGAGCAGTACTTC. As protein: CASSPRLASSYEQYF. The chain uses TRBV7-2 and TRBJ2-7; no clear D gene. The CDR3 contains 15 residues. Germline lookup yields CDR1 SGHTA and CDR2 FQGNSA. Deletions cut 5 bases from V and 3 bases from J, with 17 bases between.